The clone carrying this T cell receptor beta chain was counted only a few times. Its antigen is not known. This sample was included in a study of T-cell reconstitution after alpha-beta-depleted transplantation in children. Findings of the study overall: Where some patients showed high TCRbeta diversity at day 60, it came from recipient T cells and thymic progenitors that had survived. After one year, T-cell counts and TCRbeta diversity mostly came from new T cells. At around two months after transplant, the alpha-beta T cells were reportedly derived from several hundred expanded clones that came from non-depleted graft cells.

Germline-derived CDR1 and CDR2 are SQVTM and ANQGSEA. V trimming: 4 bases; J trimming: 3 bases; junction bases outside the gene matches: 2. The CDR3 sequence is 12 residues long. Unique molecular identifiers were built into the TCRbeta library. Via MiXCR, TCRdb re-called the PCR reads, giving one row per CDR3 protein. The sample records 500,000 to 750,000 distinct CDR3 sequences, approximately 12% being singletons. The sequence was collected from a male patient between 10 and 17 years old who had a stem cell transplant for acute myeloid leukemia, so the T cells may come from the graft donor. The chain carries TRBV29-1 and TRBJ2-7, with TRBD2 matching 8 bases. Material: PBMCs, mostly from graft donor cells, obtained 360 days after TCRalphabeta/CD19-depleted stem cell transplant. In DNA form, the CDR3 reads TGCAGCGTTGGGGCGGGAGGCTACGAGCAGTACTTC. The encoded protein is CSVGAGGYEQYF.